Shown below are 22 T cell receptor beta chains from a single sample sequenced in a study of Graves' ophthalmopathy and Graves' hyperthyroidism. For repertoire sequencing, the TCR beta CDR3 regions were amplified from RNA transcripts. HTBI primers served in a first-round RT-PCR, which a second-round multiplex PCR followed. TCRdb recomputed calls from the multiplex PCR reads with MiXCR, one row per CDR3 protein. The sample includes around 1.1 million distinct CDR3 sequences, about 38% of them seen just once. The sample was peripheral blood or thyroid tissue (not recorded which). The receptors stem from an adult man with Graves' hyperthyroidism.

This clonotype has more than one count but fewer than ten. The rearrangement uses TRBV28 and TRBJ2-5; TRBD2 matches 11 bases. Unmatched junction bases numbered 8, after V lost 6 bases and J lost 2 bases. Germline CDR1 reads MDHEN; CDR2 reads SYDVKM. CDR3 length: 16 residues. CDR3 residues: CASRPHSGGAQETQYF. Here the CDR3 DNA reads TGTGCCAGCAGGCCCCATAGCGGGGGGGCACAAGAGACCCAGTACTTC.

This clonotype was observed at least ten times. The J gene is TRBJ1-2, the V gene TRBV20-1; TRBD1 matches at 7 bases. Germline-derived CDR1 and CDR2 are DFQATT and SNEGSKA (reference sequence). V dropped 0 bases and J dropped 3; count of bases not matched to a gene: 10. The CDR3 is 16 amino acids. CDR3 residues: CSARDQGKGGYYGYTF. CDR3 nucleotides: TGCAGTGCTAGAGATCAAGGGAAAGGGGGCTACTATGGCTACACCTTC.

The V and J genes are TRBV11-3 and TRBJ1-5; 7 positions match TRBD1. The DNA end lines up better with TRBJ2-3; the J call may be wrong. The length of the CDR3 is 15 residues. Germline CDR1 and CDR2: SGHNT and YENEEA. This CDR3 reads CASSFRDRDTDTQYF. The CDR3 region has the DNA TGTGCCAGCAGCTTCCGGGACAGAGACACAGATACGCAGTATTTT.

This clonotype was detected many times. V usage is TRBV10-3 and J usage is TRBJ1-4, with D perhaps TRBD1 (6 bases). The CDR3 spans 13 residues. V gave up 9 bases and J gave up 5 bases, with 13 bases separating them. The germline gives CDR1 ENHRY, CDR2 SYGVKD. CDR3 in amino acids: CAIRGGENEKLFF. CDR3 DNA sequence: TGTGCCATAAGGGGGGGCGAGAATGAAAAACTGTTTTTT.

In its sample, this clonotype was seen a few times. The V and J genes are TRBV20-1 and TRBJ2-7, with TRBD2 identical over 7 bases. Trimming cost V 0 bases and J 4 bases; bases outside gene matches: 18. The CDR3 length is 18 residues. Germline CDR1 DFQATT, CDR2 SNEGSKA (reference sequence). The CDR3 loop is CSAREGFGGEGRLYEQYF. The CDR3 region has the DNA TGCAGTGCTAGAGAGGGGTTCGGAGGGGAGGGACGACTTTACGAGCAGTACTTC.

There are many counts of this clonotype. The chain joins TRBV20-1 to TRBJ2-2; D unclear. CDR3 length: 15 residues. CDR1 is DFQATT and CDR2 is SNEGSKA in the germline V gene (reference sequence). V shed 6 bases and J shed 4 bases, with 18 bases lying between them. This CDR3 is CSAVTRRRGTGELFF. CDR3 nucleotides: TGCAGTGCGGTAACACGAAGGAGAGGCACCGGGGAGCTGTTTTTT.

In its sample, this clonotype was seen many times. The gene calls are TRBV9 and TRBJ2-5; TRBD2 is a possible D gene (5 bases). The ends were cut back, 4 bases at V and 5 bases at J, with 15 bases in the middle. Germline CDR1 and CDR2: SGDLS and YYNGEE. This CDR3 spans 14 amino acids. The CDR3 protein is CASSPTGRGETQYF. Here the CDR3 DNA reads TGTGCCAGCAGCCCCACCGGACGAGGGGAGACCCAGTACTTC.

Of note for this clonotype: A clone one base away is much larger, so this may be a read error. CDR3 in DNA: TGTGCCATCAGCGGACGAAGGAGCTCCTACGAGCAGTACTTC. This sequence encodes CAISGRRSSYEQYF. The chain is built from TRBV15 and TRBJ2-7, with a possible D match to TRBD2 (5 bases). The CDR3 loop spans 14 amino acids. Germline V gene lookup returns CDR1 LNHNV and CDR2 YYDKDF (reference sequence).

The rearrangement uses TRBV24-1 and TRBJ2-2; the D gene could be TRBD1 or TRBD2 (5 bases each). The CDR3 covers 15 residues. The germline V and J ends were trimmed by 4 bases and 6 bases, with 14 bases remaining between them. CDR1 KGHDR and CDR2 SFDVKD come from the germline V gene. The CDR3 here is CATSDPRDGAGELFF. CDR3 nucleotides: TGTGCCACCAGTGACCCCCGGGACGGGGCCGGGGAGCTGTTTTTT.

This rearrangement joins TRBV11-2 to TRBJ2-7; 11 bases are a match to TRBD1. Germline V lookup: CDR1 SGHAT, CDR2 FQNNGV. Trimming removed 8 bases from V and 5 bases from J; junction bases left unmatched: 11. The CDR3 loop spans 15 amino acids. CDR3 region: CASARSGTGGNEQYF. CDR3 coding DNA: TGTGCCAGCGCTCGCTCAGGGACAGGGGGAAACGAGCAGTACTTC.

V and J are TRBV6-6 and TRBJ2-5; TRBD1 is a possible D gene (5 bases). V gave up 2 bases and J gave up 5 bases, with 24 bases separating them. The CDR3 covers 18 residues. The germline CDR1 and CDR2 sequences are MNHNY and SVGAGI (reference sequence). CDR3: CASSYPRLPDSMAETQYF. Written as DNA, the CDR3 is TGTGCCAGCAGTTACCCCCGATTACCAGACAGTATGGCTGAGACCCAGTACTTC.

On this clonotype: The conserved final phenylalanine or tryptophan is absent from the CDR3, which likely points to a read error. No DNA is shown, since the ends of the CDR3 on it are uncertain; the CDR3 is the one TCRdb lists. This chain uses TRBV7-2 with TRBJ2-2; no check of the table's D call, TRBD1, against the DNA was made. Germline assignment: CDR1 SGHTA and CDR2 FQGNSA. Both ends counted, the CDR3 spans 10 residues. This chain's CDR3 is CASSLRQGFS.

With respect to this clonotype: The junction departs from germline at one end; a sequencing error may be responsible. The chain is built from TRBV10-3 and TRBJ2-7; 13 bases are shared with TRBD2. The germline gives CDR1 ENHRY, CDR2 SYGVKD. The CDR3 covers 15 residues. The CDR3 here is CASSKGTSGEYEQYF. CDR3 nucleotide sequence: TGTGCCAGCAGTAAAGGGACTAGCGGGGAGTACGAGCAGTACTTC.

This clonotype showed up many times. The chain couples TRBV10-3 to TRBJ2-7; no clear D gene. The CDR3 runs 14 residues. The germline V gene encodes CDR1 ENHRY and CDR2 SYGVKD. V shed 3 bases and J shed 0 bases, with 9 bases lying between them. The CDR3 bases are TGTGCCATCAGTGACCCCAACAGCTCCTACGAGCAGTACTTC. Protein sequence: CAISDPNSSYEQYF.

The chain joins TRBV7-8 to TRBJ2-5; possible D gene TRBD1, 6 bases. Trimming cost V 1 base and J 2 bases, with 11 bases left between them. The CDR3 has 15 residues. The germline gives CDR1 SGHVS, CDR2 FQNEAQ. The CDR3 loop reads CASSLEPTGQETQYF. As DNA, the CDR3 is TGTGCCAGCAGCTTAGAGCCCACAGGGCAAGAGACCCAGTACTTC.

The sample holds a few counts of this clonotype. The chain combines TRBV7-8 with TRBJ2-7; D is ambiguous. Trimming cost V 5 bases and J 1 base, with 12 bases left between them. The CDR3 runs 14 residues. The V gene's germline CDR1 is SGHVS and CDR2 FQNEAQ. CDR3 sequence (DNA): TGTGCCAGCAGCCAAGCTTCACCATCCTACGAGCAGTACTTC. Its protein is CASSQASPSYEQYF.

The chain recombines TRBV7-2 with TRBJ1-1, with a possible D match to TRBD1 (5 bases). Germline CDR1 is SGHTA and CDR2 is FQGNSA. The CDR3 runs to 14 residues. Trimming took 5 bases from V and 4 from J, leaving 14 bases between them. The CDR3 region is CASSRQHWSTEAFF. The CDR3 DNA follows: TGTGCCAGCAGCCGACAGCACTGGAGCACTGAAGCTTTCTTT.

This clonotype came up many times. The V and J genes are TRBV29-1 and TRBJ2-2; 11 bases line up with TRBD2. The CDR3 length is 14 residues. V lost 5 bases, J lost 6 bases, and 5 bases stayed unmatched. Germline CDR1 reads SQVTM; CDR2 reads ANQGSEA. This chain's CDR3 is CSVRLAGLSGELFF. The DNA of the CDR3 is TGCAGCGTTAGACTAGCGGGACTCTCCGGGGAGCTGTTTTTT.

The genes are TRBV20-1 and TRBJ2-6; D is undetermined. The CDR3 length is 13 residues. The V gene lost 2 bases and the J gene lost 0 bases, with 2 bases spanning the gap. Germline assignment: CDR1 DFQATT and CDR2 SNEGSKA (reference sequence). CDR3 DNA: TGCAGTGCTAGACACTCTGGGGCCAACGTCCTGACTTTC. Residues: CSARHSGANVLTF.

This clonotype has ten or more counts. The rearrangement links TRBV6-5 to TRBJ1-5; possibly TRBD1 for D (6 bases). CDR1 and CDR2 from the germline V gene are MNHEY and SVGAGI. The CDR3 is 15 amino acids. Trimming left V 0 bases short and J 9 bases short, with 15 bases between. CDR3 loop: CASSYSITGLGPQHF. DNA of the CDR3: TGTGCCAGCAGTTACTCGATCACAGGGTTAGGGCCCCAGCATTTT.

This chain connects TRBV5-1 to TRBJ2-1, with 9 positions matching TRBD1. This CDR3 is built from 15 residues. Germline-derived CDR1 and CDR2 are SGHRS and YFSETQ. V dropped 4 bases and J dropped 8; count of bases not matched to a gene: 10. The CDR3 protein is CASSRAGTGLDEQFF. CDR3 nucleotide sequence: TGCGCCAGCAGCCGTGCCGGGACAGGGTTGGATGAGCAGTTCTTC. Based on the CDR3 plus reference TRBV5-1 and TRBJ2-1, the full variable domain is KAGVTQTPRYLIKTRGQQVTLSCSPISGHRSVSWYQQTPGQGLQFLFEYFSETQRNKGNFPGRFSGRQFSNSRSEMNVSTLELGDSALYLCASSRAGTGLDEQFFGPGTRLTVL.

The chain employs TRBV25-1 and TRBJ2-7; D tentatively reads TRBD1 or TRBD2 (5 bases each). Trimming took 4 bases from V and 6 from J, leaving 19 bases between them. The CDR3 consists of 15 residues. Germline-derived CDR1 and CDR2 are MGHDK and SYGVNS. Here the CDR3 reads CASSASRDPRSEQYF. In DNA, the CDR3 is TGTGCCAGCAGTGCTAGTAGGGACCCCCGATCCGAGCAGTACTTC.